This entry is about one TCR beta chain. Its cognate antigen is unknown. Random hexamers primed reverse transcription of about 0.45 to 1 ug RNA. Amplification of TCR beta CDR3 was carried out by immunoSEQ multiplex PCR, which covered 54 Vbeta and 13 Jbeta segments. A single record per CDR3 protein comes from TCRdb applying MiXCR to the immunoSEQ multiplex PCR reads. The sample records fewer than 250,000 distinct CDR3 sequences, about 94% being singletons. Germline V gives CDR1 LNHDA, CDR2 SQIVND (reference sequence). V gave up 5 bases and J gave up 2 bases, with 14 bases separating them. CDR3 length equals 15 residues. This sample is drawn from a study of CD8 T cells in Susac syndrome. The T cells that were sequenced for TCR beta were CD8+ and CD4+ cells from blood. Overall study findings and caveats: The study admitted that it had a relatively small number of individuals in its TCR sequencing and HLA analysis.

The chain joins TRBV19 to TRBJ2-3; no reliable D call. Sequences were obtained from CD8+ T cells from PBMCs. This receptor was taken from a human donor with multiple sclerosis. In DNA, the CDR3 is TGTGCCAGTAGTGAACCTCGCGAGAACACAGATACGCAGTATTTT. Translated: CASSEPRENTDTQYF.